Presented here are 20 T cell receptor beta chains from one specimen sequenced in a study of shared clonotypes between healthy human individuals. The protocol was immunoSEQ multiplex PCR, while the TCRdb copy is restricted to in-frame clones and leaves out a portion. The profile covers around 2.1 million clones, with 85% to 95% appearing a single time and under 2% taken by the ten largest. Naive CD8 cells lacked CD45RO, underwent positive selection for CCR7 and left out terminally differentiated effector memory CD45RA+ cells. Sequencing used naive CD8+ T cells from PBMCs. Every receptor here comes from a man younger than 35 in good health. Some clones in this sample may be carry-over from other donors' samples.

This chain joins TRBV9 and TRBJ1-2, with D possibly being TRBD1 (5 bases). Per germline, CDR1 SGDLS and CDR2 YYNGEE. V dropped 1 base and J dropped 6 bases, with 22 bases sitting between them. This CDR3 is built from 17 residues. The CDR3 coding sequence is TGTGCCAGCAGCGTATCGGTGTTGACAGCACAGGTGGATGGCTACACCTTC. It codes for CASSVSVLTAQVDGYTF.

The J gene is TRBJ2-5, the V gene TRBV11-2, with 7 bases identical to TRBD1. The CDR3 length is 14 residues. V gave up 7 bases and J gave up 4 bases; unmatched junction bases: 9. Germline CDR1 and CDR2: SGHAT and FQNNGV. CDR3 coding DNA: TGTGCCAGCACCAAGACAGGGTTGGGAGAGACCCAGTACTTC. Its translation is CASTKTGLGETQYF.

V gene TRBV12-5 combines with J gene TRBJ2-1; 11 bases map to TRBD2. The V segment lost 4 bases and the J segment 2 bases; nucleotides outside the gene matches: 4. CDR3 length equals 16 residues. CDR1 is LGHNT and CDR2 is FRNRAP in the germline V gene. This CDR3 reads CASGWSSGRTYNEQFF. CDR3 nucleotides: TGTGCTAGTGGTTGGTCTAGCGGGAGGACCTACAATGAGCAGTTCTTC.

The chain couples TRBV4-1 to TRBJ1-5; D uncertain. The germline gives CDR1 MGHRA, CDR2 YSYEKL. The CDR3 spans 14 residues. Trimming pared 4 bases from V and 1 base from J, leaving 8 bases between. This CDR3 reads CASSPLLSNQPQHF. The DNA for the CDR3 is TGCGCCAGCAGCCCTCTTTTAAGCAATCAGCCCCAGCATTTT.

This clone came up a few times. The chain has TRBV7-9 and TRBJ2-7; 8 positions agree with TRBD1. V lost 5 bases, J lost 6 bases, and 3 bases stayed unmatched. The CDR3 spans 12 residues. CDR1 is SEHNR, CDR2 FQNEAQ, per germline (reference sequence). The CDR3 DNA reads TGTGCCAGCAGCCGACAGGGGCGCGAGCAGTACTTC. It translates to CASSRQGREQYF.

The chain carries TRBV10-3 and TRBJ2-1; the D gene is possibly TRBD2 (6 bases). Trimming shortened V by 7 bases and J by 8 bases, and 12 bases separated the two germline ends. CDR3 length: 12 residues. Germline CDR1 ENHRY, CDR2 SYGVKD. CDR3: CAIMEGLDEQFF. The CDR3 DNA sequence: TGTGCCATCATGGAGGGGCTGGATGAGCAGTTCTTC.

The CDR3 sequence is CASSHRRQGATEAFF. The CDR3 DNA is TGCGCCAGCAGCCACCGCCGACAGGGAGCAACTGAAGCTTTCTTT. The chain uses TRBV4-1 and TRBJ1-1; TRBD1 matches 7 bases. The V gene's germline CDR1 is MGHRA and CDR2 YSYEKL. With 3 bases clipped from V and 5 bases from J, the junction kept 9 bases outside the gene matches. This CDR3 comprises 15 residues.

The J gene is TRBJ2-2, the V gene TRBV7-9, with 11 bases aligning to TRBD2. Unmatched junction bases numbered 7, after V lost 1 base and J lost 0 bases. Germline V gene lookup returns CDR1 SEHNR and CDR2 FQNEAQ (reference sequence). This CDR3 spans 19 amino acids. The CDR3 coding sequence is TGTGCCAGCAGCTTAGACCGTAGCGGGAGGGCCCCGAACACCGGGGAGCTGTTTTTT. Translation gives CASSLDRSGRAPNTGELFF.

As for this clone: Other nucleotide sequences in the sample specify the same CDR3. The chain recombines TRBV27 with TRBJ2-2; D remains ambiguous. The germline V gene has CDR1 MNHEY and CDR2 SMNVEV (reference sequence). The V end lost 6 bases, the J end lost 1 base, and 6 bases lay between the germline ends. The CDR3 is made up of 13 amino acids. The CDR3 nucleotides read TGTGCCAGCAGCTACAGGAACACCGGGGAGCTGTTTTTT. It is translated as CASSYRNTGELFF.

This clone was observed a single time. The chain carries TRBV28 and TRBJ2-7, with D tentatively TRBD2 (5 bases). Trimming stripped 6 bases from V and 0 bases from J, with 15 bases between. From germline, CDR1 is MDHEN and CDR2 SYDVKM. The CDR3 has 15 residues. This CDR3 reads CASRVGSESSYEQYF. The CDR3 DNA reads as TGTGCCAGCAGGGTTGGGAGCGAGAGCTCCTACGAGCAGTACTTC.

This sequence joins TRBV11-3 and TRBJ2-1; 8 bases are shared with TRBD1. From germline, CDR1 is SGHNT and CDR2 YENEEA. The CDR3 consists of 16 residues. V was pared by 4 bases and J by 6 bases, with 11 bases of the junction left unmatched. CDR3 bases: TGTGCCAGCAGCTCCCGAGGACAGGGCTTGATCAATGAGCAGTTCTTC. It is translated as CASSSRGQGLINEQFF.

V is TRBV15 and J is TRBJ2-7, with 9 positions matching TRBD1. The germline V gene encodes CDR1 LNHNV and CDR2 YYDKDF (reference sequence). The CDR3 has 14 amino acids. Trimming took 5 bases from V and 3 from J; bases not matched to a gene: 5. The CDR3 sequence: CATSFGTGSYEQYF. The CDR3 region has the DNA TGTGCCACCAGCTTTGGGACAGGGAGCTACGAGCAGTACTTC. The full variable domain, with the rest looked up from reference TRBV15 and TRBJ2-7, is DAMVIQNPRYQVTQFGKPVTLSCSQTLNHNVMYWYQQKSSQAPKLLFHYYDKDFNNEADTPDNFQSRRPNTSFCFLDIRSPGLGDTAMYLCATSFGTGSYEQYFGPGTRLTVT.

This clone appeared a single time. The V gene is TRBV19, the J gene TRBJ2-6; the match to TRBD1 covers 10 bases. From germline, CDR1 is LNHDA and CDR2 SQIVND (reference sequence). The CDR3 contains 16 residues. V lost 5 bases to trimming and J lost 0 bases; unmatched junction nucleotides: 1. In DNA, the CDR3 is TGTGCCAGTAGTGACAGGGGGCACTCTGGGGCCAACGTCCTGACTTTC. Translation: CASSDRGHSGANVLTF.

A remark on this clone: This same CDR3 is encoded by further DNA sequences in the sample. The J gene is TRBJ1-1, the V gene TRBV7-9, with D possibly TRBD1 on 6 matching bases. The CDR3 contains 14 residues. Germline lookup yields CDR1 SEHNR and CDR2 FQNEAQ (reference sequence). V gave up 1 base and J gave up 7 bases, with 13 bases separating them. The CDR3 region has the DNA TGTGCCAGCAGCTTAGGGGGGGCAGGAGGTGAAGCTTTCTTT. It encodes CASSLGGAGGEAFF.

The rearrangement joins TRBV27 to TRBJ2-1; 10 bases align to TRBD2. CDR1 is MNHEY and CDR2 is SMNVEV in the germline V gene (reference sequence). The J segment lost 0 bases and the V segment lost 3 bases, leaving 8 bases of the junction unmatched. The CDR3 runs 18 residues. The CDR3 bases are TGTGCCAGCAGTTTTGGCGAGCCTAGCGGGGGCTCCTACAATGAGCAGTTCTTC. Its translation is CASSFGEPSGGSYNEQFF.

The chain's CDR3 is CASSFNRGMNTEAFF. As DNA, the CDR3 is TGTGCCAGCAGCTTTAACAGGGGGATGAACACTGAAGCTTTCTTT. The chain couples TRBV5-6 to TRBJ1-1, with TRBD1 matching 8 bases. Germline lookup yields CDR1 SGHDT and CDR2 YYEEEE. The CDR3 is 15 residues long. With 2 bases clipped from V and 0 bases from J, the junction kept 3 bases outside the gene matches.

The chain joins TRBV27 to TRBJ2-1; TRBD2 matches at 12 bases. Germline CDR1 and CDR2: MNHEY and SMNVEV (reference sequence). V lost 5 bases to trimming and J lost 11 bases; unmatched junction nucleotides: 4. CDR3 size: 13 residues. The CDR3 DNA reads TGTGCCAGCAGTCCCAGGACTAGCGGGAAGCAGTTCTTC. Its protein product is CASSPRTSGKQFF.

V and J are TRBV7-9 and TRBJ2-5, with no clear D. Germline loops: CDR1 SEHNR, CDR2 FQNEAQ (reference sequence). V lost 5 bases and J 2 bases, leaving 15 bases between the germline ends. The CDR3 consists of 15 residues. The CDR3 region has the DNA TGTGCCAGCAGCCTTACTCCTCTACTTCAAGAGACCCAGTACTTC. Amino acid sequence: CASSLTPLLQETQYF.

The gene calls are TRBV6-4 and TRBJ1-1, with D possibly matching TRBD1 (6 bases). V was shortened by 3 bases and J by 3 bases, with 11 bases between the two germline ends. CDR1 is MRHNA, CDR2 SNTAGT, per germline. CDR3 size: 14 residues. The CDR3 here is CASSEQGGDTEAFF. DNA for the CDR3: TGTGCCAGCAGTGAACAGGGAGGGGACACTGAAGCTTTCTTT.

V and J are TRBV5-7 and TRBJ2-2; the D is unclear. TRBV5-7 is an ORF, with its function uncertain. CDR3 length: 17 residues. V lost 5 bases and J 0 bases, leaving 17 bases between the germline ends. CDR3 sequence: CASSSPTAAANTGELFF. CDR3 DNA: TGTGCCAGCAGTTCCCCCACGGCGGCCGCGAACACCGGGGAGCTGTTTTTT.